The present entry profiles one TCR beta chain with its context. The data stem from a study of T cell repertoires in cytomegalovirus infection. Trimming removed 2 bases from V and 0 bases from J; junction bases left unmatched: 10. This CDR3 has 18 amino acids. TCRdb re-called the reads with MiXCR, one entry per CDR3 protein. The table has around 550,000 distinct CDR3 sequences, 26% seen once. This TCR came from a human donor in good health (CMV status not recorded). Some clones in this sample may be carry-over from other donors' samples. The V gene is TRBV23-1, the J gene TRBJ2-1; 7 bases are a match to TRBD2. TRBV23-1 is labeled an ORF, and its function is uncertain. The sequenced sample consisted of PBMCs. The CDR3 spells CASSQTRDYQSSYNEQFF. The CDR3 DNA reads TGCGCCAGCAGTCAAACCCGGGACTACCAAAGCTCCTACAATGAGCAGTTCTTC.